The 18 T cell receptor beta chains below were found in one sample sequenced in a study of T-cell reconstitution after alpha-beta-depleted transplantation in children. Unique molecular identifiers were incorporated when the TCRbeta library was constructed. TCRdb itself ran the PCR reads through MiXCR, one entry per CDR3 protein. The sample lists 540,000 or so distinct CDR3 sequences; under 25% were seen once. The sample here was PBMCs, mostly from graft donor cells, taken 360 days after TCRalphabeta/CD19-depleted stem cell transplant. Source of these receptors: a boy under three years old who had a stem cell transplant for acute myeloid leukemia, so the T cells may come from the graft donor.

The rearrangement joins TRBV7-2 to TRBJ2-7; 9 positions agree with TRBD2. This CDR3 spans 16 amino acids. With V trimmed by 0 bases and J by 2 bases, 5 bases remained unmatched. The V gene's germline CDR1 is SGHTA and CDR2 FQGNSA. CDR3: CASSLASSGVAYEQYF. The CDR3 nucleotides are TGTGCCAGCAGCTTAGCGTCTAGCGGGGTAGCCTACGAGCAGTACTTC.

To note about this clonotype: A read error may explain this, as a much larger clone is one base away. The conserved phenylalanine or tryptophan normally closing the CDR3 is absent here, so this likely arose from a read error. The chain has TRBV29-1 and TRBJ1-1; D not resolved. Trimming pared 4 bases from V and 3 bases from J, leaving 15 bases between. There are 14 residues in the CDR3. Germline V gene sequence: CDR1 SQVTM, CDR2 ANQGSEA. The CDR3 DNA is TGCAGCGTTGTTTCTTCGGGTCGGGACACTGAAGCTTTCTGT. The encoded protein is CSVVSSGRDTEAFC.

V and J are TRBV3-1 and TRBJ1-1; D unclear. V was cut by 0 bases and J by 10 bases, with 9 bases left in between. CDR1 is LGHDT and CDR2 is YNNKEL in the germline V gene (reference sequence). The CDR3 runs 12 residues. The CDR3 DNA is TGTGCCAGCAGCCAAGATGTAACCGGAGCTTTCTTT. It is translated as CASSQDVTGAFF. Supplemented by reference TRBV3-1 and TRBJ1-1, the full variable domain reads DTAVSQTPKYLVTQMGNDKSIKCEQNLGHDTMYWYKQDSKKFLKIMFSYNNKELIINETVPNRFSPKSPDKAHLNLHINSLELGDSAVYFCASSQDVTGAFFGQGTRLTVV.

This clonotype came up many times. The chain links TRBV29-1 to TRBJ2-7; D may be TRBD1 (6 bases). V lost 5 bases and J lost 0, with 14 bases in between. The CDR3 covers 14 residues. Germline V gene lookup returns CDR1 SQVTM and CDR2 ANQGSEA. This CDR3 reads CSVMNREFSYEQYF. For the CDR3, the DNA is TGCAGCGTTATGAACAGGGAGTTCTCCTACGAGCAGTACTTC.

This clonotype was recorded at least ten times. The V call is TRBV7-9, the J call TRBJ1-4, with 8 bases aligning to TRBD1. Trimming took 1 base from V and 7 from J; bases not matched to a gene: 5. The CDR3 has 15 amino acids. Germline CDR1 and CDR2: SEHNR and FQNEAQ (reference sequence). The CDR3 DNA reads as TGTGCCAGCAGCTTAGGGACAGGGTCGACTGAAAAACTGTTTTTT. Protein: CASSLGTGSTEKLFF.

This clonotype was seen many times. The V and J genes are TRBV29-1 and TRBJ2-1; D perhaps matches TRBD1 (6 bases). V lost 7 bases and J 6 bases, leaving 19 bases between the germline ends. CDR1 and CDR2 from the germline V gene are SQVTM and ANQGSEA. The CDR3 length is 14 residues. The CDR3 nucleotides are TGCAGCGCCCACCGCCCGGGACACCGCAATGAGCAGTTCTTC. Translating it yields CSAHRPGHRNEQFF.

The chain joins TRBV29-1 to TRBJ2-5; 7 positions match TRBD2. The CDR3 runs to 14 residues. Germline lookup yields CDR1 SQVTM and CDR2 ANQGSEA. J gave up 2 bases and V 5 bases, and 8 bases lay outside the gene matches. This chain's CDR3 is CSVMGGDLQETQYF. CDR3 bases: TGCAGCGTTATGGGGGGGGACCTTCAAGAGACCCAGTACTTC.

Many counts were recorded for this clonotype. The J gene is TRBJ2-1, the V gene TRBV15; 8 bases map to TRBD2. V lost 3 bases, J lost 8 bases, and 9 bases stayed unmatched. CDR3 size: 15 residues. CDR1 LNHNV and CDR2 YYDKDF come from the germline V gene (reference sequence). CDR3 amino acids: CATSSTGTRRYEQFF. The CDR3, as DNA: TGTGCCACCAGCAGTACCGGGACTAGGAGGTATGAGCAGTTCTTC.

A few counts support this clonotype. The rearrangement joins TRBV20-1 to TRBJ1-6; no clear D. The CDR3 extends over 15 amino acids. Between the trimmed V and J ends, which lost 0 bases and 6 bases, there was a span of 12 bases. The germline V gene has CDR1 DFQATT and CDR2 SNEGSKA (reference sequence). The CDR3 region has the DNA TGCAGTGCTAGAGAGACGGGGATTCGTAATTCACCCCTCCACTTT. Translation gives CSARETGIRNSPLHF.

The gene calls are TRBV27 and TRBJ1-2; no clear D gene. Germline loops: CDR1 MNHEY, CDR2 SMNVEV (reference sequence). Between the trimmed V and J ends, which lost 5 bases and 1 base, there was a span of 8 bases. The CDR3 is 13 residues long. In DNA, the CDR3 is TGTGCCAGCAGTGCCCGGAGTAACTATGGCTACACCTTC. Protein product: CASSARSNYGYTF.

The CDR3 sequence is CSARRAGAAYEQYF. The CDR3 region has the DNA TGCAGTGCTAGAAGGGCAGGGGCAGCTTACGAGCAGTACTTC. J is TRBJ2-7 and V is TRBV20-1; D is possibly TRBD1 (6 bases). Per germline, CDR1 DFQATT and CDR2 SNEGSKA (reference sequence). CDR3 length: 14 residues. V gave up 2 bases and J gave up 4 bases, with 15 bases separating them.

The chain combines TRBV18 with TRBJ2-6; D perhaps matches TRBD1 (5 bases). Per the germline V gene, CDR1 is KGHSH and CDR2 is LQKENI. Trimming took 2 bases from V and 0 from J, leaving 8 bases between them. The CDR3 is 16 amino acids. The CDR3 nucleotides are TGTGCCAGCTCACCAAACAGGCTCTCTGGGGCCAACGTCCTGACTTTC. Translating it yields CASSPNRLSGANVLTF.

This clonotype was counted many times. The chain combines TRBV27 with TRBJ2-7; D is perhaps TRBD2 (6 bases). This CDR3 spans 12 amino acids. Deletions cut 8 bases from V and 2 bases from J, with 10 bases between. Germline-derived CDR1 and CDR2 are MNHEY and SMNVEV (reference sequence). CDR3 sequence reads: CASSPGAYEQYF. CDR3 DNA sequence: TGTGCCAGCTCACCGGGAGCCTACGAGCAGTACTTC.

This clonotype was observed many times. The CDR3 is CASSYNKGLVSGNEQFF. The CDR3 nucleotides read TGTGCCAGCAGCTATAATAAGGGACTAGTGAGTGGCAATGAGCAGTTCTTC. This sequence joins TRBV6-5 and TRBJ2-1; 8 bases fit TRBD2. The V and J ends lost 6 bases and 6 bases, in that order; junction bases with no gene match: 16. The CDR3 is made up of 17 amino acids. The germline CDR1 and CDR2 sequences are MNHEY and SVGAGI.

V usage is TRBV5-5 and J usage is TRBJ2-1; D is unresolved. Germline lookup yields CDR1 SGHKS and CDR2 YYEKEE (reference sequence). This CDR3 is built from 18 residues. Trimming removed 5 bases at V and 5 bases at J, with 26 bases between. The CDR3 bases are TGTGCCAGCAGAACCGGATATCCCCGTGTGTTTTCCGACAATGAGCAGTTCTTC. As protein: CASRTGYPRVFSDNEQFF.

The chain links TRBV4-1 to TRBJ2-5, with 10 bases lining up with TRBD2. The V gene end was trimmed by 5 bases and the J gene end by 4 bases; junction bases not matched to a gene: 7. Germline V gives CDR1 MGHRA, CDR2 YSYEKL. The CDR3 has 15 amino acids. The CDR3, as DNA: TGCGCCAGCAGCGTTAGCGGGGGGCGGTCAGAGACCCAGTACTTC. Protein sequence: CASSVSGGRSETQYF.

V gene TRBV30 combines with J gene TRBJ2-3; no definite D call. The CDR3 runs to 12 residues. Trimming shortened V by 0 bases and J by 1 base, and 2 bases separated the two germline ends. Germline V CDR1 and CDR2: GTSNPN, SVGIG (reference sequence). The DNA of the CDR3 is TGTGCCTGGAGTGTAGGCACAGATACGCAGTATTTT. Translation gives CAWSVGTDTQYF. Combining the CDR3 with reference TRBV30 and TRBJ2-3 gives the whole variable domain SQTIHQWPATLVQPVGSPLSLECTVEGTSNPNLYWYRQAAGRGLQLLFYSVGIGQISSEVPQNLSASRPQDRQFILSSKKLLLSDSGFYLCAWSVGTDTQYFGPGTRLTVL.

The V call is TRBV7-9, the J call TRBJ2-1; D is perhaps TRBD2 (5 bases). CDR3 length: 15 residues. The germline CDR1 and CDR2 sequences are SEHNR and FQNEAQ (reference sequence). Trimming shortened V by 5 bases and J by 5 bases, and 16 bases separated the two germline ends. CDR3 protein: CASSPGPGLNNEQFF. CDR3 nucleotide sequence: TGTGCCAGCAGCCCTGGACCCGGACTCAACAATGAGCAGTTCTTC.